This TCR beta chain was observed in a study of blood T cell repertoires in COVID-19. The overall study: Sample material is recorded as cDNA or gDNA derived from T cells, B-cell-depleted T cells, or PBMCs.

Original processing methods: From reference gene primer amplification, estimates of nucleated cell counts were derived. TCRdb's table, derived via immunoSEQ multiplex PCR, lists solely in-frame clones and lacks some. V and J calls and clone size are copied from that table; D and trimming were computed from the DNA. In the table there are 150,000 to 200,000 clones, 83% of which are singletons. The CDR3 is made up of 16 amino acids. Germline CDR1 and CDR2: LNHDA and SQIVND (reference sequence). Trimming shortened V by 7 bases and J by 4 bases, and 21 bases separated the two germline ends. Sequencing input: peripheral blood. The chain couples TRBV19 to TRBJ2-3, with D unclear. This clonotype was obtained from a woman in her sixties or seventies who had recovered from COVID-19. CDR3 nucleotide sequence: TGTGCCAGTACCCCCCGGCCTAGACGGCGCCCAGATACGCAGTATTTT. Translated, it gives CASTPRPRRRPDTQYF.